This TCR beta chain was retrieved from a study of CD8 T cells in Susac syndrome. The CDR3 is 12 residues long. Germline loops: CDR1 SGHTA, CDR2 FQGNSA. Trimming took 4 bases from V and 4 from J, leaving 8 bases between them. RNA totalling roughly 0.5 to 1 ug underwent reverse transcription with random hexamers. MiXCR, applied by TCRdb to the immunoSEQ multiplex PCR reads, yields one record per CDR3 protein. The sample yields around 160,000 distinct CDR3 sequences, approximately 92% seen once. Source material: CD4+ T cells from PBMCs. The rearrangement joins TRBV7-2 to TRBJ2-7; no reliable D call. The sequence derives from a human donor in good health. The CDR3 region has the DNA TGTGCCAGCAGCTCATCCCTTTACGAGCAGTACTTC. Amino acid sequence: CASSSSLYEQYF.